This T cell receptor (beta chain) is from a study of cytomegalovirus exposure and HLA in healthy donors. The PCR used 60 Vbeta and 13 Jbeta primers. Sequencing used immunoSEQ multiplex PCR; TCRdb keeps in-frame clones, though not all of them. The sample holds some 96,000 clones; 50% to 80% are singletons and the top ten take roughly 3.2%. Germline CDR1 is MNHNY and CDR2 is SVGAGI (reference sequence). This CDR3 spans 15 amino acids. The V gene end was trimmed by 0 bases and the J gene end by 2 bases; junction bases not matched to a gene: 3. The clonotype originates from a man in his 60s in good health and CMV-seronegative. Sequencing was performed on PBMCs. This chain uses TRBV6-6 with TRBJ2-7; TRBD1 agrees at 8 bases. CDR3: CASSYSTGGPYEQYF. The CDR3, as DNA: TGTGCCAGCAGTTACTCCACAGGGGGACCCTACGAGCAGTACTTC.